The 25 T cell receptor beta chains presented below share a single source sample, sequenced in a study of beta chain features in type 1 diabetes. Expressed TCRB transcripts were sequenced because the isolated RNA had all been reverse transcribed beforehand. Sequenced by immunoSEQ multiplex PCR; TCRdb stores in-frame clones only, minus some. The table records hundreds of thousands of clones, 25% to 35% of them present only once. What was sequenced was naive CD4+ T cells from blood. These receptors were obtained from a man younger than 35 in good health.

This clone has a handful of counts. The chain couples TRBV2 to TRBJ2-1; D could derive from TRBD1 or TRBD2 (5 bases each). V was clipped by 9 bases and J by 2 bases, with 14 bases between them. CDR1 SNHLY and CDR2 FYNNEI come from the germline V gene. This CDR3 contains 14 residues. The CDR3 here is CASLEETAYNEQFF. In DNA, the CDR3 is TGTGCCAGTCTGGAGGAGACAGCCTACAATGAGCAGTTCTTC.

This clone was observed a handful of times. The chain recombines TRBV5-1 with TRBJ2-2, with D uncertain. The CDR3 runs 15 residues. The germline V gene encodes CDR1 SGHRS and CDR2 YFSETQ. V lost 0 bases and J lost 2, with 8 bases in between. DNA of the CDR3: TGCGCCAGCAGCTTGGCTTTCACCAACACCGGGGAGCTGTTTTTT. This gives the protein CASSLAFTNTGELFF.

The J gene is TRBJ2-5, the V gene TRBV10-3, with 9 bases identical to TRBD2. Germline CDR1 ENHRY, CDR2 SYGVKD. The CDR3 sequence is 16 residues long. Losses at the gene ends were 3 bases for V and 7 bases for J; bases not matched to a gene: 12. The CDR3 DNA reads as TGTGCCATCAGTGATGGGTCTAGCGGGAAGGGAGGGACCCAGTACTTC. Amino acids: CAISDGSSGKGGTQYF.

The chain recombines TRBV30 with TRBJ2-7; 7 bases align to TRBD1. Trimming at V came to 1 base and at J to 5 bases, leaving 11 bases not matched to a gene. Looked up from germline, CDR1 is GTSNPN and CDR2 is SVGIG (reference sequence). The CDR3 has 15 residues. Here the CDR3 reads CAWSGGQAPLDEQYF. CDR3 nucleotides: TGTGCCTGGAGTGGAGGACAGGCACCTCTTGACGAGCAGTACTTC.

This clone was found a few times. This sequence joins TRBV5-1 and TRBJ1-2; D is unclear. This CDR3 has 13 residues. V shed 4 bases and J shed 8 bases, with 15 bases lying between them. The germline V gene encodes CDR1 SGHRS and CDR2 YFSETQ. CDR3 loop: CASSVDVGRGYTF. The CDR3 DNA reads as TGCGCCAGCAGCGTGGACGTAGGTCGAGGCTACACCTTC.

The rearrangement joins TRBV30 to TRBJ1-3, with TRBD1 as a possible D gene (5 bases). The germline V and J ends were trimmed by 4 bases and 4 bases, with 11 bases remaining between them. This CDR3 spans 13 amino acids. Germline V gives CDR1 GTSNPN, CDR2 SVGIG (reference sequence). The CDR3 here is CAWNSGLGNTIYF. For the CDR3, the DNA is TGTGCCTGGAACTCAGGGCTAGGAAACACCATATATTTT.

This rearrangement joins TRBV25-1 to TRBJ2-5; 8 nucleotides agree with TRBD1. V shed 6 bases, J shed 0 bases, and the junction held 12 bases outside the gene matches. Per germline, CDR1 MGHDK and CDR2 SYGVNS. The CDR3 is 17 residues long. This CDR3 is CASSQPSGTGNQETQYF. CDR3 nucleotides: TGTGCCAGCAGCCAACCCTCCGGGACAGGTAACCAAGAGACCCAGTACTTC.

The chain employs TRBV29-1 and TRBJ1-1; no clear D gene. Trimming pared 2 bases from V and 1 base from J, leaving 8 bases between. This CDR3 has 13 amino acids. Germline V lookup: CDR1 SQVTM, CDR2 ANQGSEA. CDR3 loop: CSVERDSNTEAFF. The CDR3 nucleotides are TGCAGCGTTGAACGGGATTCGAACACTGAAGCTTTCTTT.

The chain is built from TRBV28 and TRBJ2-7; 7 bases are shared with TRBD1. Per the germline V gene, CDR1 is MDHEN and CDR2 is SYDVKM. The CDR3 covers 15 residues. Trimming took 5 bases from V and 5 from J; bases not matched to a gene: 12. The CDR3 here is CASSPSRQGHHEQYF. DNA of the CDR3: TGTGCCAGCAGTCCTTCTCGACAGGGCCACCACGAGCAGTACTTC.

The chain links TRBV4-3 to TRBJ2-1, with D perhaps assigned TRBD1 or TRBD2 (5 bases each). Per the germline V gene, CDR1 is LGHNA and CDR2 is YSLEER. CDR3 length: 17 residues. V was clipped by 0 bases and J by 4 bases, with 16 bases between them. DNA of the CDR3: TGCGCCAGCAGCCAAGAGGCGGACTGGTCAGGGTACAATGAGCAGTTCTTC. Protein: CASSQEADWSGYNEQFF.

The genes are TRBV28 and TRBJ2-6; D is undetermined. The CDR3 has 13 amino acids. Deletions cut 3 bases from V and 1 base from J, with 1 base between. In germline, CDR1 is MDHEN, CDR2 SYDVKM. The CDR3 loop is CASSFSGANVLTF. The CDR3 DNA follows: TGTGCCAGCAGTTTTTCTGGGGCCAACGTCCTGACTTTC. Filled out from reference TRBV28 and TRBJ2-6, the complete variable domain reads DVKVTQSSRYLVKRTGEKVFLECVQDMDHENMFWYRQDPGLGLRLIYFSYDVKMKEKGDIPEGYSVSREKKERFSLILESASTNQTSMYLCASSFSGANVLTFGAGSRLTVL.

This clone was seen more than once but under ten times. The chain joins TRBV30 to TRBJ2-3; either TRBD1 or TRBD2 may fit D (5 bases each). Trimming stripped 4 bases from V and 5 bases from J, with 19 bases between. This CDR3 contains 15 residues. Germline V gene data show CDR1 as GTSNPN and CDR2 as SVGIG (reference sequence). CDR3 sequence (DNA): TGTGCCTGGACTATCTGGGGCGGGTCAAAAGATACGCAGTATTTT. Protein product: CAWTIWGGSKDTQYF.

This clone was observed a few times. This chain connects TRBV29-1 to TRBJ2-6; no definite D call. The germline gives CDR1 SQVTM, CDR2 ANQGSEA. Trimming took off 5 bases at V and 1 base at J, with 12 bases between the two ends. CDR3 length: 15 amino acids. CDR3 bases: TGCAGCGTTTACACTATGGGTTCTGGGGCCAACGTCCTGACTTTC. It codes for CSVYTMGSGANVLTF.

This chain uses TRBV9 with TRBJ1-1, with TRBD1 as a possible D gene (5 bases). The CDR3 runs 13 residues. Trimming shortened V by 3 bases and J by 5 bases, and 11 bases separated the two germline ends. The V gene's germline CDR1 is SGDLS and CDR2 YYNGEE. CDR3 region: CASSAAGKTEAFF. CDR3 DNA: TGTGCCAGCAGCGCCGCAGGGAAGACTGAAGCTTTCTTT. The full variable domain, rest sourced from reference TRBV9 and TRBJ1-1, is DSGVTQTPKHLITATGQRVTLRCSPRSGDLSVYWYQQSLDQGLQFLIQYYNGEERAKGNILERFSAQQFPDLHSELNLSSLELGDSALYFCASSAAGKTEAFFGQGTRLTVV.

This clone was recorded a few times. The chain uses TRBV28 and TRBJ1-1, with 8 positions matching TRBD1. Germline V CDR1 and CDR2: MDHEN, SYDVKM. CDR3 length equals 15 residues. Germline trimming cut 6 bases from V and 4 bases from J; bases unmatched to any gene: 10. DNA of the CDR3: TGTGCCAGCAGGAATCAGGGGGCGTATCGCACTGAAGCTTTCTTT. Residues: CASRNQGAYRTEAFF.

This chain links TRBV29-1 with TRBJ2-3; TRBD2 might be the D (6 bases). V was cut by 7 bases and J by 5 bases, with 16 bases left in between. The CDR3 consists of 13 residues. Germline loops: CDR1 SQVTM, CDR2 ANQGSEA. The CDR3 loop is CSAGGTGGDTQYF. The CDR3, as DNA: TGCAGCGCTGGCGGGACTGGGGGAGATACGCAGTATTTT.

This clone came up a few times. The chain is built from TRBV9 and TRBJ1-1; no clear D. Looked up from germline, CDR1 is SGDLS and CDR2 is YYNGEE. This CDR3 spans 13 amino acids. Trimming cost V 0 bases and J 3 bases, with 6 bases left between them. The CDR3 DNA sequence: TGTGCCAGCAGCGTAGATGCGGACACTGAAGCTTTCTTT. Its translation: CASSVDADTEAFF.

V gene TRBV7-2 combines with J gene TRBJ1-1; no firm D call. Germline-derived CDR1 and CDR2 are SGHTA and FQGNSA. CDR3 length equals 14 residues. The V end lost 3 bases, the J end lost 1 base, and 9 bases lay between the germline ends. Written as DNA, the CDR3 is TGTGCCAGCAGCTTGTTGCCGGAGAACACTGAAGCTTTCTTT. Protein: CASSLLPENTEAFF.

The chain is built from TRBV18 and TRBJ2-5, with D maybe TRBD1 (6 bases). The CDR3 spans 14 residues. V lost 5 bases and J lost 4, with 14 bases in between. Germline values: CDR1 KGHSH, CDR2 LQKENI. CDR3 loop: CASSETQGGETQYF. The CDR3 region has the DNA TGTGCCAGCTCAGAAACACAGGGTGGAGAGACCCAGTACTTC.

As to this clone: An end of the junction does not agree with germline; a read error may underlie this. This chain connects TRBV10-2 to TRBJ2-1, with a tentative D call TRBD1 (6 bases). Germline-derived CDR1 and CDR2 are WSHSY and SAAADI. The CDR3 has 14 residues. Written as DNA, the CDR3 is TGTGCCATCAGTGAGTTCCGGACAGAGGATGAGCAGTTCTTC. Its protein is CAISEFRTEDEQFF.

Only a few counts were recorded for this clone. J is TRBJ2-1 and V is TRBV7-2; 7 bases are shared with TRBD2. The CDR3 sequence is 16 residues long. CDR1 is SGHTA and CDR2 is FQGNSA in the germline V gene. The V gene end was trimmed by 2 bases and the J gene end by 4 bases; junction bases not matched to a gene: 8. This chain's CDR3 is CASSLKAGPTYNEQFF. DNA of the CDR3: TGTGCCAGCAGCTTAAAAGCGGGGCCGACATACAATGAGCAGTTCTTC.

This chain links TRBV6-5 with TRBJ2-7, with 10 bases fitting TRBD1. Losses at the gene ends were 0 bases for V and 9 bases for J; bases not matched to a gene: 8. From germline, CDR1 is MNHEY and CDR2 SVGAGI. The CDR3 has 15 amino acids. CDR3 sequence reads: CASSYSIGQGVVQYF. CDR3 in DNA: TGTGCCAGCAGTTACTCGATCGGACAGGGGGTAGTGCAGTACTTC.

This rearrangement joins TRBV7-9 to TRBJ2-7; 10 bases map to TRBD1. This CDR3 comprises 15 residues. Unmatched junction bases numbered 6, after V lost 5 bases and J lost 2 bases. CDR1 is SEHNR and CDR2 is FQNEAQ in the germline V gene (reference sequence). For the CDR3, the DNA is TGTGCCAGCAGCCCATGGGACAGGGGAACCTACGAGCAGTACTTC. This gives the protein CASSPWDRGTYEQYF.

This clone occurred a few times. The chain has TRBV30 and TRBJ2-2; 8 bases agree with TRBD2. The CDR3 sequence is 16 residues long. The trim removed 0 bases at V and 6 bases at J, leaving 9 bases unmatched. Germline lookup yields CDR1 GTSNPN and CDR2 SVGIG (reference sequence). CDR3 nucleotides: TGTGCCTGGAGTGTACGGAGCGGGAGCTGGCCCGGGGAGCTGTTTTTT. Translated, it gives CAWSVRSGSWPGELFF.

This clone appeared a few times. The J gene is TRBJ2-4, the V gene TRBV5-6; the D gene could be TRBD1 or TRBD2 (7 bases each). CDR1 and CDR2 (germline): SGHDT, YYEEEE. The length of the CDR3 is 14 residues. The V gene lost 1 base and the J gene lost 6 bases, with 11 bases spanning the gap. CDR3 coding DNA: TGTGCCAGCAGCTTGACAGGGGAGGGAAACATTCAGTACTTC. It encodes CASSLTGEGNIQYF.